Detailed here is one T cell receptor beta chain. What it recognizes is unknown. V trimming: 3 bases; J trimming: 2 bases; junction bases outside the gene matches: 7. CDR1 is WSHSY and CDR2 is SAAADI in the germline V gene. The length of the CDR3 is 16 residues. PCR primers comprised 60 Vbeta and 13 Jbeta primers. TCRdb's copy holds only in-frame clones and misses some; the assay was immunoSEQ multiplex PCR. The sample records under 100,000 clones, around 77% being singletons. The record originates from a study of cytomegalovirus exposure and HLA in healthy donors. Study conclusions and caveats: Many donors carried some public TCRs, although rarity characterized most TCR sequences. A likely sequencing artifact accounted for one observed cluster of highly shared sequence variants. One variant, a missense change in DCLRE1C, was linked in a later analysis to TCR beta V- and J-gene trimming.

The rearrangement links TRBV10-2 to TRBJ2-3, with 8 bases fitting TRBD2. Sequencing used PBMCs. The TCR was taken from a man aged 50 to 60 in good health and CMV-seronegative. CDR3 loop: CASSEYGRGVTDTQYF. As DNA, the CDR3 is TGCGCCAGCAGTGAATACGGGCGGGGGGTCACAGATACGCAGTATTTT.